What follows are 20 T cell receptor beta chains derived from one specimen sequenced in a study of technical replicates of blood from several donors. Some clones are missing from TCRdb's copy, which holds only in-frame ones; the method was immunoSEQ multiplex PCR. The data contain fewer than 60,000 clones, roughly 96% of them singletons. Sequenced material: PBMCs. The receptors were gathered from a human donor in good health. Some clones in this sample may be carry-over from other donors' samples.

The V and J genes are TRBV18 and TRBJ2-7; the match to TRBD2 covers 12 bases. J gave up 1 base and V 3 bases, and 4 bases lay outside the gene matches. Germline V gene data show CDR1 as KGHSH and CDR2 as LQKENI. The CDR3 extends over 16 amino acids. The CDR3 loop is CASSPVLAGGSYEQYF. As DNA, the CDR3 is TGTGCCAGCTCACCGGTACTAGCGGGAGGTTCCTACGAGCAGTACTTC.

The rearrangement uses TRBV28 and TRBJ1-5, with D perhaps matching TRBD1 (6 bases). This CDR3 is 17 amino acids long. The V and J ends lost 6 bases and 0 bases respectively, with 18 bases between them. CDR1 is MDHEN and CDR2 is SYDVKM in the germline V gene. The CDR3 nucleotides are TGTGCCAGCAGACCCGACAGGAACGTTTATAGCAATCAGCCCCAGCATTTT. This translates into CASRPDRNVYSNQPQHF.

The table lists this clone with a count of one. This chain connects TRBV5-1 to TRBJ2-7, with 10 bases aligning to TRBD1. Germline CDR1 SGHRS, CDR2 YFSETQ. The ends lost 3 bases at V and 2 bases at J; junction bases unmatched: 8. This CDR3 is 16 amino acids long. This CDR3 is CASSSTGGPLPYEQYF. The CDR3 DNA sequence: TGCGCCAGCAGCTCGACAGGGGGCCCTCTACCCTACGAGCAGTACTTC.

V usage is TRBV4-1 and J usage is TRBJ1-3; unclear D gene. The CDR3 has 14 residues. Germline CDR1 reads MGHRA; CDR2 reads YSYEKL. V lost 4 bases and J 0 bases, leaving 7 bases between the germline ends. This CDR3 is CASSLDNSGNTIYF. The CDR3 region has the DNA TGCGCCAGCAGCCTTGACAACTCTGGAAACACCATATATTTT.

The gene calls are TRBV21-1 and TRBJ2-3; the DNA was not used to check the table's D call, TRBD2. TRBV21-1 corresponds to a pseudogene. The CDR3 runs to 15 residues. CDR3 loop: CASSKRERATDTQYF. In DNA, the CDR3 is TGTGCCAGCAGCAAAAGGGAGAGGGCCACAGATACGCAGTATTTT.

The rearrangement uses TRBV7-2 and TRBJ2-3; D call uncertain. This CDR3 spans 13 amino acids. V was cut by 5 bases and J by 1 base, with 7 bases left in between. CDR1 is SGHTA, CDR2 FQGNSA, per germline. CDR3: CASSPPGTDTQYF. The CDR3 DNA sequence: TGTGCCAGCAGCCCGCCGGGCACAGATACGCAGTATTTT. The full variable domain, with the rest looked up from reference TRBV7-2 and TRBJ2-3, is GAGVSQSPSNKVTEKGKDVELRCDPISGHTALYWYRQSLGQGLEFLIYFQGNSAPDKSGLPSDRFSAERTGGSVSTLTIQRTQQEDSAVYLCASSPPGTDTQYFGPGTRLTVL.

V usage is TRBV29-1 and J usage is TRBJ2-1, with D maybe TRBD2 (6 bases). The CDR3 runs to 11 residues. Trimming cost V 3 bases and J 15 bases, with 15 bases left between them. Germline lookup yields CDR1 SQVTM and CDR2 ANQGSEA. CDR3 residues: CSVDRGGVRFF. The CDR3, as DNA: TGCAGCGTTGACCGCGGAGGGGTGCGGTTCTTC.

The chain couples TRBV7-6 to TRBJ2-1, with TRBD2 matching 14 bases. Losses at the gene ends were 5 bases for V and 6 bases for J; bases not matched to a gene: 12. This CDR3 spans 18 amino acids. Germline CDR1 reads SGHVS; CDR2 reads FNYEAQ. The CDR3 DNA follows: TGTGCCAGCAGCAGACTAGCGGGAGGGCCGGGGGACCTCAATGAGCAGTTCTTC. The encoded protein is CASSRLAGGPGDLNEQFF.

V usage is TRBV12-2 and J usage is TRBJ1-2; TRBD1 reflects the table's D call only, with no check against the DNA. TRBV12-2 is annotated as a pseudogene. The CDR3 has 15 amino acids. CDR3 sequence reads: CASRSHRGLYYGYTF. In DNA, the CDR3 is TGTGCAAGTCGCTCTCACAGGGGTTTATACTATGGCTACACCTTC.

The chain couples TRBV27 to TRBJ1-6; 7 bases are a match to TRBD1. Trimming took 6 bases from V and 5 from J; bases not matched to a gene: 10. The CDR3 is 16 amino acids. Germline CDR1 is MNHEY and CDR2 is SMNVEV (reference sequence). The chain's CDR3 is CASSSQDRENNSPLHF. The CDR3 nucleotides are TGTGCCAGCAGCTCTCAAGACAGGGAGAATAATTCACCCCTCCACTTT.

This chain uses TRBV5-4 with TRBJ2-7; TRBD1 matches 9 bases. Germline CDR1 is SGHNT and CDR2 is YYREEE (reference sequence). CDR3 length: 14 amino acids. J lost 7 bases, V lost 3 bases, and 8 bases had no gene match. CDR3 sequence (DNA): TGTGCCAGCAGCTCGGGACAGGGAATGGGGGAGCAGTACTTC. Amino acids: CASSSGQGMGEQYF.

Only one count was recorded for this clone. V gene TRBV11-2 combines with J gene TRBJ2-5, with 12 bases that match TRBD1. The J segment lost 5 bases and the V segment lost 3 bases, leaving 4 bases of the junction unmatched. The CDR3 sequence is 15 residues long. Germline loops: CDR1 SGHAT, CDR2 FQNNGV. The CDR3 coding sequence is TGTGCCAGCAGCTTTGGGACAGGGGGCCCTGAGACCCAGTACTTC. Translating gives CASSFGTGGPETQYF.

This sequence joins TRBV27 and TRBJ2-1, with unresolved D. Germline lookup yields CDR1 MNHEY and CDR2 SMNVEV (reference sequence). The V gene lost 7 bases and the J gene lost 9 bases, with 10 bases spanning the gap. This CDR3 is built from 11 residues. For the CDR3, the DNA is TGTGCCAGCATCGGAAGGAGTGAGCAGTTCTTC. It codes for CASIGRSEQFF.

The chain uses TRBV7-2 and TRBJ1-5; possible D gene TRBD1, 5 bases. This CDR3 contains 15 residues. The germline V gene encodes CDR1 SGHTA and CDR2 FQGNSA. Trimming left V 4 bases short and J 4 bases short, with 14 bases between. The CDR3 is CASSYLPGGNQPQHF. CDR3 nucleotide sequence: TGTGCCAGCAGCTATCTACCGGGGGGGAATCAGCCCCAGCATTTT. Looking up the rest from reference TRBV7-2 and TRBJ1-5 gives the full variable domain: GAGVSQSPSNKVTEKGKDVELRCDPISGHTALYWYRQSLGQGLEFLIYFQGNSAPDKSGLPSDRFSAERTGGSVSTLTIQRTQQEDSAVYLCASSYLPGGNQPQHFGDGTRLSIL.

J is TRBJ2-7 and V is TRBV4-3; tentatively, D is TRBD2 (5 bases). The germline V gene encodes CDR1 LGHNA and CDR2 YSLEER. The CDR3 is made up of 14 amino acids. Trimming pared 0 bases from V and 3 bases from J, leaving 9 bases between. The CDR3 region has the DNA TGCGCCAGCAGCCAAGATCCAGCGGTCTACGAGCAGTACTTC. This sequence encodes CASSQDPAVYEQYF.

The chain uses TRBV27 and TRBJ2-7; the D gene is possibly TRBD1 (5 bases). Trimming shortened V by 5 bases and J by 4 bases, and 15 bases separated the two germline ends. Per the germline V gene, CDR1 is MNHEY and CDR2 is SMNVEV (reference sequence). This CDR3 spans 14 amino acids. The CDR3 spells CASSLRAAQYEQYF. The CDR3 DNA reads TGTGCCAGCAGTCTCAGGGCAGCCCAATACGAGCAGTACTTC.

V and J are TRBV9 and TRBJ1-2; 7 bases align to TRBD1. V dropped 0 bases and J dropped 8; count of bases not matched to a gene: 7. The CDR3 runs 14 residues. Germline CDR1 SGDLS, CDR2 YYNGEE. The CDR3 DNA sequence: TGTGCCAGCAGCGTAGGAGCAGGGGGACCAGGCTACACCTTC. Residues: CASSVGAGGPGYTF. The full variable domain, with the rest looked up from reference TRBV9 and TRBJ1-2, is DSGVTQTPKHLITATGQRVTLRCSPRSGDLSVYWYQQSLDQGLQFLIQYYNGEERAKGNILERFSAQQFPDLHSELNLSSLELGDSALYFCASSVGAGGPGYTFGSGTRLTVV.

This chain connects TRBV7-9 to TRBJ2-3; TRBD2 aligns across 11 bases. Trimming cost V 3 bases and J 2 bases; bases outside gene matches: 1. The CDR3 totals 15 residues. The germline V gene encodes CDR1 SEHNR and CDR2 FQNEAQ (reference sequence). Here the CDR3 DNA reads TGTGCCAGCAGCTTGGGACTAGCGGTCACAGATACGCAGTATTTT. Translating it yields CASSLGLAVTDTQYF. Supplemented by reference TRBV7-9 and TRBJ2-3, the full variable domain reads DTGVSQNPRHKITKRGQNVTFRCDPISEHNRLYWYRQTLGQGPEFLTYFQNEAQLEKSRLLSDRFSAERPKGSFSTLEIQRTEQGDSAMYLCASSLGLAVTDTQYFGPGTRLTVL.

This chain connects TRBV6-6 to TRBJ2-2; 7 bases are shared with TRBD1. This CDR3 has 15 amino acids. CDR1 MNHNY and CDR2 SVGAGI come from the germline V gene (reference sequence). The V segment lost 10 bases and the J segment 0 bases; nucleotides outside the gene matches: 8. The DNA for the CDR3 is TGTGCCACCATGATAGGGGGCGCGAACACCGGGGAGCTGTTTTTT. Its translation is CATMIGGANTGELFF.

V and J are TRBV7-9 and TRBJ2-7; the D gene is possibly TRBD1 (6 bases). Per the germline V gene, CDR1 is SEHNR and CDR2 is FQNEAQ (reference sequence). The CDR3 is 15 residues long. V was trimmed by 4 bases and J by 2 bases, leaving 15 bases between them. The CDR3 DNA sequence: TGTGCCAGCAGCTGGGGGCTCTCCGCGACCTACGAGCAGTACTTC. Translating it yields CASSWGLSATYEQYF. The full variable domain, its missing parts supplied by reference TRBV7-9 and TRBJ2-7, is DTGVSQNPRHKITKRGQNVTFRCDPISEHNRLYWYRQTLGQGPEFLTYFQNEAQLEKSRLLSDRFSAERPKGSFSTLEIQRTEQGDSAMYLCASSWGLSATYEQYFGPGTRLTVT.